This T cell receptor (beta chain) was identified during a study of blood T cell repertoires in COVID-19. Study context: Whether acute or convalescent, the COVID-19 samples came from the United States, Italy and Spain. T cells, B-cell-depleted T cells, or PBMCs supplied cDNA or gDNA.

Looked up from germline, CDR1 is SGHNT and CDR2 is YYREEE (reference sequence). The CDR3 loop spans 15 amino acids. Trimming left V 0 bases short and J 0 bases short, with 7 bases between. Original handling: Quantification of nucleated cells was approximated via reference gene primer amplification. Produced via immunoSEQ multiplex PCR; TCRdb's table is partial and in-frame only. V and J calls plus clone size are reproduced from that table; the DNA served to infer D and trimming. Of under 500,000 clones in the sample, around nine tenths were seen once. Input material: peripheral blood. The chain couples TRBV5-4 to TRBJ2-1; D not resolved. This TCR came from a young woman with acute or convalescent COVID-19. CDR3: CASSLARSSYNEQFF. CDR3 coding DNA: TGTGCCAGCAGCTTGGCTAGGAGCTCCTACAATGAGCAGTTCTTC. Drawing the rest from reference TRBV5-4 and TRBJ2-1, the complete variable domain is ETGVTQSPTHLIKTRGQQVTLRCSSQSGHNTVSWYQQALGQGPQFIFQYYREEENGRGNFPPRFSGLQFPNYSSELNVNALELDDSALYLCASSLARSSYNEQFFGPGTRLTVL.